Listed here are 27 T cell receptor beta chains from one sample, sequenced in a study of CD8 T cells in Susac syndrome. Random-hexamer reverse transcription was applied to about 0.5 to 1 ug RNA. TCRdb fed the immunoSEQ multiplex PCR reads into MiXCR, producing one record per CDR3 protein. Altogether almost 450,000 distinct CDR3 sequences are present, around 85% being singletons, with the ten largest covering 0.09% to 0.15%. The sequenced material came from CD8+ T cells from PBMCs. Source of these receptors: a human donor with multiple sclerosis.

This chain joins TRBV12-3 or TRBV12-4 and TRBJ1-2; 8 bases fit TRBD1. The J segment lost 4 bases and the V segment lost 4 bases, leaving 5 bases of the junction unmatched. The CDR3 is 14 residues long. For the CDR3, the DNA is TGTGCCAGCAGTTCGGCAGGGGGCACCTATGGCTACACCTTC. This codes for CASSSAGGTYGYTF.

CDR3: CASSQRQFQETQYF. DNA of the CDR3: TGTGCCAGCAGCCAACGACAGTTCCAAGAGACCCAGTACTTC. This chain connects TRBV27 to TRBJ2-5; D is possibly TRBD1 (5 bases). The germline V gene encodes CDR1 MNHEY and CDR2 SMNVEV (reference sequence). Trimming stripped 6 bases from V and 1 base from J, with 12 bases between. The CDR3 covers 14 residues.

This rearrangement joins TRBV4-1 to TRBJ1-2; D is unresolved. CDR1 and CDR2 from the germline V gene are MGHRA and YSYEKL. The CDR3 runs 14 residues. Trimming took 1 base from V and 1 from J, leaving 7 bases between them. Here the CDR3 reads CASSQVRVNYGYTF. In nucleotides, the CDR3 is TGCGCCAGCAGCCAAGTAAGGGTTAACTATGGCTACACCTTC.

The V call is TRBV11-2, the J call TRBJ2-1; D remains unclear. Germline loops: CDR1 SGHAT, CDR2 FQNNGV. The length of the CDR3 is 17 residues. Trimming took 1 base from V and 4 from J, leaving 17 bases between them. CDR3 sequence: CASSLVPRTPPYNEQFF. Here the CDR3 DNA reads TGTGCCAGCAGCTTAGTTCCCCGAACACCCCCATACAATGAGCAGTTCTTC.

The chain carries TRBV7-2 and TRBJ2-1; possibly TRBD2 for D (5 bases). Germline V gene sequence: CDR1 SGHTA, CDR2 FQGNSA. Trimming removed 7 bases at V and 7 bases at J, with 20 bases between. CDR3 length equals 15 residues. For the CDR3, the DNA is TGTGCCAGCACCCCCCCGGTGGGAGAGATGAATGAGCAGTTCTTC. Protein sequence: CASTPPVGEMNEQFF.

The J gene is TRBJ2-7, the V gene TRBV29-1; either TRBD1 or TRBD2 may fit D (5 bases each). Germline V lookup: CDR1 SQVTM, CDR2 ANQGSEA. The V gene lost 3 bases and the J gene lost 3 bases, with 9 bases spanning the gap. The CDR3 extends over 12 amino acids. CDR3 sequence: CSVEGTGYEQYF. The CDR3 coding sequence is TGCAGCGTTGAGGGGACGGGCTACGAGCAGTACTTC.

V gene TRBV12-3 or TRBV12-4 combines with J gene TRBJ1-5, with unresolved D. The CDR3 contains 14 residues. The germline V and J ends were trimmed by 0 bases and 7 bases, with 10 bases remaining between them. The CDR3 loop reads CASSLAPMDQPQHF. Written as DNA, the CDR3 is TGTGCCAGCAGTTTAGCTCCCATGGACCAGCCCCAGCATTTT.

This sequence joins TRBV19 and TRBJ2-1; D may correspond to TRBD1 or TRBD2 (6 bases each). CDR1 and CDR2 from the germline V gene are LNHDA and SQIVND (reference sequence). This CDR3 is 16 amino acids long. V was trimmed by 3 bases and J by 4 bases, leaving 16 bases between them. CDR3 residues: CASSIGGGGPYNEQFF. The CDR3 DNA is TGTGCCAGTAGTATCGGTGGTGGGGGGCCGTACAATGAGCAGTTCTTC.

The rearrangement uses TRBV27 and TRBJ2-1, with TRBD1 matching 9 bases. Germline CDR1 and CDR2: MNHEY and SMNVEV (reference sequence). The CDR3 spans 14 residues. The junction had 7 bases not matched to a gene; V was cut back by 6 bases and J by 7 bases. The CDR3 region is CASSWDRVSNEQFF. For the CDR3, the DNA is TGTGCCAGCAGCTGGGACAGGGTTTCGAATGAGCAGTTCTTC.

The chain has TRBV4-1 and TRBJ2-1, with 8 bases identical to TRBD2. The CDR3 length is 15 residues. CDR1 is MGHRA and CDR2 is YSYEKL in the germline V gene. Trimming at V came to 4 bases and at J to 7 bases, leaving 9 bases not matched to a gene. This CDR3 is CASSPLAGAGNEQFF. CDR3 sequence (DNA): TGCGCCAGCAGCCCCCTAGCGGGTGCTGGGAATGAGCAGTTCTTC.

The gene calls are TRBV28 and TRBJ2-7, with D perhaps TRBD2 (6 bases). The CDR3 loop spans 14 amino acids. Trimming took off 4 bases at V and 0 bases at J, with 10 bases between the two ends. The germline V gene has CDR1 MDHEN and CDR2 SYDVKM. CDR3 sequence: CASSSRELSYEQYF. In nucleotides, the CDR3 is TGTGCCAGCAGTTCCCGGGAGCTCTCCTACGAGCAGTACTTC.

Comment on this clonotype: The junction departs from the called germline gene at one end, perhaps through a read error. The chain recombines TRBV7-6 with TRBJ2-7; the D is unclear. This CDR3 contains 13 residues. Germline CDR1 SGHVS, CDR2 FNYEAQ. CDR3 bases: TGTGCCAGCAGCGAACTTTCCTCCAACGAGCAGTACTTC. Its protein is CASSELSSNEQYF.

V is TRBV20-1 and J is TRBJ2-4; 9 bases are shared with TRBD1. The CDR3 length is 17 residues. Looked up from germline, CDR1 is DFQATT and CDR2 is SNEGSKA (reference sequence). J lost 0 bases, V lost 4 bases, and 10 bases had no gene match. The CDR3, as DNA: TGCAGTGCTATAACGCTCGGGACAGGGCTAGCCAAAAACATTCAGTACTTC. Protein sequence: CSAITLGTGLAKNIQYF.

The chain combines TRBV7-9 with TRBJ2-3; 8 nucleotides align to TRBD2. The germline V gene encodes CDR1 SEHNR and CDR2 FQNEAQ (reference sequence). V was clipped by 2 bases and J by 6 bases; unmatched bases: 1. The CDR3 spans 13 residues. As DNA, the CDR3 is TGTGCCAGCAGCTTAACTAGCGGCGATACGCAGTATTTT. Translated: CASSLTSGDTQYF.

This chain links TRBV20-1 with TRBJ1-3; D call uncertain. Trimming stripped 5 bases from V and 1 base from J, with 6 bases between. The CDR3 runs 12 residues. The V gene's germline CDR1 is DFQATT and CDR2 SNEGSKA (reference sequence). CDR3 sequence: CSARGSGNTIYF. In DNA, the CDR3 is TGCAGTGCTCGAGGGTCTGGAAACACCATATATTTT.

This rearrangement joins TRBV11-2 to TRBJ2-7; D might be TRBD1 or TRBD2, each matching 6 bases. CDR1 SGHAT and CDR2 FQNNGV come from the germline V gene. The V and J ends lost 5 bases and 3 bases respectively, with 17 bases between them. The CDR3 has 15 amino acids. The CDR3 DNA is TGTGCCAGCAGCCCAATTAGGGGGGACATCTACGAGCAGTACTTC. As protein: CASSPIRGDIYEQYF.

Remarks on this clonotype: Since the CDR3 does not end with the conserved phenylalanine or tryptophan, this likely comes from a read error. The rearrangement joins TRBV28 to TRBJ2-7, with D possibly being TRBD2 (6 bases). CDR3 length equals 14 residues. With 6 bases removed from V and 4 bases from J, the gap between germline ends came to 16 bases. CDR1 is MDHEN, CDR2 SYDVKM, per germline. CDR3 residues: CASRPGVVVYEQYS. The DNA for the CDR3 is TGTGCCAGCAGGCCGGGAGTAGTTGTGTACGAGCAGTACTCC.

This clonotype appeared a single time. The chain couples TRBV19 to TRBJ2-1; no reliable D call. Germline loops: CDR1 LNHDA, CDR2 SQIVND (reference sequence). Deletions cut 2 bases from V and 5 bases from J, with 4 bases between. CDR3 length equals 12 residues. CDR3 bases: TGTGCCAGTAGTATAATTCACAATGAGCAGTTCTTC. The encoded protein is CASSIIHNEQFF.

The J gene is TRBJ1-5, the V gene TRBV19; D remains unclear. V lost 3 bases to trimming and J lost 2 bases, with 8 bases between them. The CDR3 has 14 residues. CDR1 LNHDA and CDR2 SQIVND come from the germline V gene (reference sequence). As DNA, the CDR3 is TGTGCCAGTAGTATCTTCCCGGGCAATCAGCCCCAGCATTTT. It specifies CASSIFPGNQPQHF.

J is TRBJ2-1 and V is TRBV20-1; 7 bases are shared with TRBD2. This CDR3 spans 13 amino acids. J lost 7 bases, V lost 5 bases, and 8 bases had no gene match. Germline CDR1 DFQATT, CDR2 SNEGSKA (reference sequence). CDR3 sequence reads: CSAWTRVRNEQFF. In DNA form, the CDR3 reads TGCAGTGCTTGGACTAGAGTGCGAAATGAGCAGTTCTTC.

Only a few counts were recorded for this clonotype. The chain combines TRBV5-4 with TRBJ2-7; TRBD1 aligns across 8 bases. V lost 6 bases to trimming and J lost 6 bases; unmatched junction nucleotides: 8. This CDR3 comprises 13 residues. CDR1 and CDR2 from the germline V gene are SGHNT and YYREEE (reference sequence). The chain's CDR3 is CASIGTGSVEQYF. The DNA for the CDR3 is TGTGCCAGCATTGGGACAGGCTCAGTCGAGCAGTACTTC.

The chain couples TRBV6-1 to TRBJ2-4; 9 positions agree with TRBD1. J gave up 10 bases and V 6 bases, and 13 bases lay outside the gene matches. Germline V gene lookup returns CDR1 MNHNS and CDR2 SASEGT. This CDR3 region has 15 residues. CDR3 sequence (DNA): TGTGCCAGCAGCGGAATGGACAGGGGTTATCCAATTCAGTACTTC. Its protein product is CASSGMDRGYPIQYF.

The rearrangement joins TRBV20-1 to TRBJ2-7; 12 nucleotides match TRBD2. This CDR3 is built from 15 residues. Germline V gene sequence: CDR1 DFQATT, CDR2 SNEGSKA (reference sequence). Germline trimming cut 2 bases from V and 1 base from J; bases unmatched to any gene: 3. In DNA form, the CDR3 reads TGCAGTGCTAGATCTAGCGGGGGGGCGTCCTACGAGCAGTACTTC. Amino acids: CSARSSGGASYEQYF.

V gene TRBV14 combines with J gene TRBJ2-5; D unclear. CDR1 is SGHDN, CDR2 FVKESK, per germline. The CDR3 totals 15 residues. The V and J ends lost 1 base and 5 bases respectively, with 14 bases between them. This CDR3 reads CASSQGGPGWETQYF. Here the CDR3 DNA reads TGTGCCAGCAGCCAAGGGGGTCCAGGCTGGGAGACCCAGTACTTC.

The gene calls are TRBV27 and TRBJ2-1; perhaps TRBD1 as D (6 bases). This CDR3 contains 12 residues. The germline CDR1 and CDR2 sequences are MNHEY and SMNVEV (reference sequence). V gave up 8 bases and J gave up 7 bases, with 12 bases separating them. The CDR3 DNA sequence: TGTGCCAGCGGGGGCCCGGGTAATGAGCAGTTCTTC. Protein product: CASGGPGNEQFF.

The CDR3 DNA follows: TGCGCCAGCAGCCAATGGGCTAGGGACGCCCAGCCCCAGCATTTT. As protein: CASSQWARDAQPQHF. V usage is TRBV4-1 and J usage is TRBJ1-5, with a possible D match to TRBD1 (5 bases). Per germline, CDR1 MGHRA and CDR2 YSYEKL. The CDR3 has 15 residues. The V and J ends lost 2 bases and 7 bases respectively, with 15 bases between them.

This clonotype was seen once. This chain connects TRBV21-1 to TRBJ1-2. TRBV21-1 is deemed a pseudogene. This CDR3 region has 15 residues. The chain's CDR3 is CASSLPTNERYGYTF. In nucleotides, the CDR3 is TGTGCCAGCAGTCTACCGACGAATGAAAGATATGGCTACACCTTC.